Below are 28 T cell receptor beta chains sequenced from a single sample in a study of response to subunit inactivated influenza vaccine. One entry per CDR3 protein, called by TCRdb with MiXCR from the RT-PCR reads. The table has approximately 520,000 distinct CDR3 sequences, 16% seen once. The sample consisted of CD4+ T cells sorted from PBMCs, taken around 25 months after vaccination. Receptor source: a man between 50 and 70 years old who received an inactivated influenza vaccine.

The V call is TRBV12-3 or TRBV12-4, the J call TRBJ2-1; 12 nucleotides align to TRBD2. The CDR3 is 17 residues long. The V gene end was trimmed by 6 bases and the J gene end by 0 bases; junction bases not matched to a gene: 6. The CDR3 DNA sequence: TGTGCCAGCAGAGGACTAGCGGGGAAAAGCTCCTACAATGAGCAGTTCTTC. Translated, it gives CASRGLAGKSSYNEQFF.

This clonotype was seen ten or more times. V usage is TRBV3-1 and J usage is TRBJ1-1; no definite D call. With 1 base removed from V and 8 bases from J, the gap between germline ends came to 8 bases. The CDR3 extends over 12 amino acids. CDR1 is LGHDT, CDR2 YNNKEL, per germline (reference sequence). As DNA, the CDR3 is TGTGCCAGCAGCCAAGCGAGGGCCGAAGCTTTCTTT. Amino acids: CASSQARAEAFF. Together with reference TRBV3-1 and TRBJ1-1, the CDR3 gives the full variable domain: DTAVSQTPKYLVTQMGNDKSIKCEQNLGHDTMYWYKQDSKKFLKIMFSYNNKELIINETVPNRFSPKSPDKAHLNLHINSLELGDSAVYFCASSQARAEAFFGQGTRLTVV.

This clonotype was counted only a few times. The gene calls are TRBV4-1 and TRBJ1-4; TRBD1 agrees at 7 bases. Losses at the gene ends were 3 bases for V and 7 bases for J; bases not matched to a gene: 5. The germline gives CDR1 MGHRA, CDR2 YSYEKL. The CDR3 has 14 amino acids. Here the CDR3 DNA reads TGCGCCAGCAGCCATCCGGGACAGCTTGAAAAACTGTTTTTT. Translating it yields CASSHPGQLEKLFF.

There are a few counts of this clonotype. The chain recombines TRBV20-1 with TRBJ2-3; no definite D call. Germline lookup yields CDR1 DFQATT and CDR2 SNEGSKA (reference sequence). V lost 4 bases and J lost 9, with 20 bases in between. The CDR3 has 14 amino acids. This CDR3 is CSAKRMAWEGTQYF. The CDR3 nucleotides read TGCAGTGCTAAACGCATGGCATGGGAAGGGACGCAGTATTTT.

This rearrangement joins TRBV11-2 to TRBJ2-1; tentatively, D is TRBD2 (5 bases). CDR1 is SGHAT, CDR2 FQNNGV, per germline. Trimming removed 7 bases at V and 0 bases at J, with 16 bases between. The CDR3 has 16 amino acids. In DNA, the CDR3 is TGTGCCAGCAAATCACTCGCGGGCCCCTCCTACAATGAGCAGTTCTTC. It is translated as CASKSLAGPSYNEQFF.

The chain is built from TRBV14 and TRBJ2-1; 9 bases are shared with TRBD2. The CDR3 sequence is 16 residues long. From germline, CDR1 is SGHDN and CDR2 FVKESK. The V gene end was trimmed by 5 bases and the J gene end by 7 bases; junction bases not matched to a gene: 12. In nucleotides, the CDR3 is TGTGCCAGCAGCACACAGCCGGGACTAGCCGAAAATGAGCAGTTCTTC. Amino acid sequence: CASSTQPGLAENEQFF.

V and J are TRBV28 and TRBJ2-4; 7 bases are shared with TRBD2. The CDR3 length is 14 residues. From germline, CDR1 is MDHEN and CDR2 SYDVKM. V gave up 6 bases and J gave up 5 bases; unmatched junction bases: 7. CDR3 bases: TGTGCCAGCAGCTTGGGGAGGGTACAAAACATTCAGTACTTC. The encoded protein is CASSLGRVQNIQYF. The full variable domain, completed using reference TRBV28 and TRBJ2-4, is DVKVTQSSRYLVKRTGEKVFLECVQDMDHENMFWYRQDPGLGLRLIYFSYDVKMKEKGDIPEGYSVSREKKERFSLILESASTNQTSMYLCASSLGRVQNIQYFGAGTRLSVL.

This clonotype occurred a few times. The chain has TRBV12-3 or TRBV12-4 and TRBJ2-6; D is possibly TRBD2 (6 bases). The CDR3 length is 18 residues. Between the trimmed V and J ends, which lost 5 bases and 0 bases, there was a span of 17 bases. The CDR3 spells CASSPGLLGSSGANVLTF. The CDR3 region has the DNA TGTGCCAGCAGTCCGGGACTTTTAGGAAGCTCTGGGGCCAACGTCCTGACTTTC.

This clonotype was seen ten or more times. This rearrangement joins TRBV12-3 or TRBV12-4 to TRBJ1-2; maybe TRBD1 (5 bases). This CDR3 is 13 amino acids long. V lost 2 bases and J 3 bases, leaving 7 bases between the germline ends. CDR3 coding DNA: TGTGCCAGCAGTTTAATGGGGGACTATGGCTACACCTTC. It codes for CASSLMGDYGYTF.

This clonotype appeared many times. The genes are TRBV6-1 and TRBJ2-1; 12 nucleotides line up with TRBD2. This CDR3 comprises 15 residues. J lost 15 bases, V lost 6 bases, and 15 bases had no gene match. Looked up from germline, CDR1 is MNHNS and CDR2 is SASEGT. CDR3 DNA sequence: TGTGCCAGCAGGGAGACTAGCGGGAGCTTTCAAGCTATGTTCTTC. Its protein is CASRETSGSFQAMFF.

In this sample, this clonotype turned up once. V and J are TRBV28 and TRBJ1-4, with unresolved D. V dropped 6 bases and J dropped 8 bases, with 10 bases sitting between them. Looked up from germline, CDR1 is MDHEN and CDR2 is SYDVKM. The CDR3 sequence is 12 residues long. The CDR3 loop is CASSLRREKLFF. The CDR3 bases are TGTGCCAGCAGCCTGCGCAGAGAAAAACTGTTTTTT.

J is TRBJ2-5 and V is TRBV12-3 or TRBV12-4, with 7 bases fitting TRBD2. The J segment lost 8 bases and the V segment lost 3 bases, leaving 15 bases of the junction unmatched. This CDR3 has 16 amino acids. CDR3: CASSLSSSGTYRTQYF. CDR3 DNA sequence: TGTGCCAGCAGTTTGAGTTCGAGCGGGACTTATCGTACCCAGTACTTC.

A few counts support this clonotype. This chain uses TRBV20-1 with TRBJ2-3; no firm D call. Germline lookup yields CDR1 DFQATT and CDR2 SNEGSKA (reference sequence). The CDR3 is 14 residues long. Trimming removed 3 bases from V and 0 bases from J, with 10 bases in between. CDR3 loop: CSASLGPSTDTQYF. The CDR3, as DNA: TGCAGTGCTAGTCTAGGGCCTAGCACAGATACGCAGTATTTT.

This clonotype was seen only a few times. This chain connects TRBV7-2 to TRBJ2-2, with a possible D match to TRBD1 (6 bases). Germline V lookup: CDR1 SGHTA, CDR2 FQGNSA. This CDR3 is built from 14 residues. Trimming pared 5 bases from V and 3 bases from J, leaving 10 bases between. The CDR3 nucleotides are TGTGCCAGCAGCGGGACAAGCTACACCGGGGAGCTGTTTTTT. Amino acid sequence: CASSGTSYTGELFF.

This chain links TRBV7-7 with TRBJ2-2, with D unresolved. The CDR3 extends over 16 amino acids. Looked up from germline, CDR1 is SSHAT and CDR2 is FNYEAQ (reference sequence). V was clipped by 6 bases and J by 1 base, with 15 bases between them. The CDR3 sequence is CASRVGVTVNTGELFF. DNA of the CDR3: TGTGCCAGCAGGGTCGGCGTCACAGTGAACACCGGGGAGCTGTTTTTT.

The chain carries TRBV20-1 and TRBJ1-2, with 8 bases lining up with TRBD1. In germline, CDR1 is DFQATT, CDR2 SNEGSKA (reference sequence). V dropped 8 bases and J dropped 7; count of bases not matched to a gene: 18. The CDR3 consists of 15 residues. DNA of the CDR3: TGCAGTCGACGGATTTCAGGGGGCATACTCTCTGGCTACACCTTC. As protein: CSRRISGGILSGYTF.

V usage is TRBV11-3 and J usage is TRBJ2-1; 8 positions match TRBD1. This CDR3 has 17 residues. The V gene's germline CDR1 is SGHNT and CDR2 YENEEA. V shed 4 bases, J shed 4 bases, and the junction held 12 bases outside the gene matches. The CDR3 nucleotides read TGTGCCAGCAGCTCTAGGTCGGGCAGGGGGCGATACAATGAGCAGTTCTTC. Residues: CASSSRSGRGRYNEQFF.

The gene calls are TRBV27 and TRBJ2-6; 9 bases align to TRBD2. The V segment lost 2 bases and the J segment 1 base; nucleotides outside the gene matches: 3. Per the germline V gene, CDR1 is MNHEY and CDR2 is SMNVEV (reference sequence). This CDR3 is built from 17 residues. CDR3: CASSLGTSPSGANVLTF. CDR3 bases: TGTGCCAGCAGTTTAGGGACTAGCCCTTCTGGGGCCAACGTCCTGACTTTC.

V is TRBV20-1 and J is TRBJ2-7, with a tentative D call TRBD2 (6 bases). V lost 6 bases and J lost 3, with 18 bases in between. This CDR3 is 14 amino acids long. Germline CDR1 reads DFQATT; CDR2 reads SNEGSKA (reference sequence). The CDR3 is CSASRFRGDYEQYF. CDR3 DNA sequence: TGCAGTGCGAGCCGATTTCGCGGGGACTACGAGCAGTACTTC.

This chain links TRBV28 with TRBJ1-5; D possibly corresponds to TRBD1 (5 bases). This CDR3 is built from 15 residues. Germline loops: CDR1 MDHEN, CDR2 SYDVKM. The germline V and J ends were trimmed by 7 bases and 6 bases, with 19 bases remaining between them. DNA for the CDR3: TGTGCCAGCAATTCCGGGGCGCCCCCCAGTCAGCCCCAGCATTTT. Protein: CASNSGAPPSQPQHF.

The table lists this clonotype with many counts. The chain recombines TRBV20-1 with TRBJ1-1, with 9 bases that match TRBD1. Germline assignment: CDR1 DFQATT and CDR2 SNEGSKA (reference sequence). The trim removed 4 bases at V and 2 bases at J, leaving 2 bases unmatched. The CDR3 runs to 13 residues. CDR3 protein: CSATQGANTEAFF. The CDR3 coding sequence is TGCAGTGCTACACAGGGGGCTAACACTGAAGCTTTCTTT.

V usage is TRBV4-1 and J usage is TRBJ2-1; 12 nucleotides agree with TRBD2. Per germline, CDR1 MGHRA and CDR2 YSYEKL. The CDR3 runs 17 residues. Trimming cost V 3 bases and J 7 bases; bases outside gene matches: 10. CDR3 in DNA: TGCGCCAGCAGCCATGGAAGGCTAGCGGGAGGGCCGAATGAGCAGTTCTTC. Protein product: CASSHGRLAGGPNEQFF.

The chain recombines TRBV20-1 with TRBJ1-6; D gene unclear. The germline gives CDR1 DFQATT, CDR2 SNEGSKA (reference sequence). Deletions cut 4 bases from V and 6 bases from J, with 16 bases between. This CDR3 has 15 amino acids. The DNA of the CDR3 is TGCAGTGCTACCGCTGGGAGGCAGTTTAATTCACCCCTCCACTTT. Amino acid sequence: CSATAGRQFNSPLHF.

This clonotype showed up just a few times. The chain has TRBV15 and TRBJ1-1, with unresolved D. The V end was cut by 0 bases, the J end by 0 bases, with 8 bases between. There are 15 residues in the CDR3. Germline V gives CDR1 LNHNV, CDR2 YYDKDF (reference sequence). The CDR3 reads CATSRDLVLNTEAFF. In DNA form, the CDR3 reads TGTGCCACCAGCAGAGATCTGGTGCTGAACACTGAAGCTTTCTTT.

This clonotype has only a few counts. The CDR3 DNA is TGTGCCAGCAGCAAAAGCGGGAGGGGAAACAATCAGCCCCAGCATTTT. It specifies CASSKSGRGNNQPQHF. This rearrangement joins TRBV3-1 to TRBJ1-5, with D perhaps TRBD1 (5 bases). Trimming removed 5 bases at V and 3 bases at J, with 17 bases between. The germline CDR1 and CDR2 sequences are LGHDT and YNNKEL (reference sequence). This CDR3 contains 16 residues.

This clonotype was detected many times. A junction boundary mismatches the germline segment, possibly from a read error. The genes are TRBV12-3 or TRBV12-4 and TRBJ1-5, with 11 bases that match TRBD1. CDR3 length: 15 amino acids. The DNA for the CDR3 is TGCGCCAGCAGCCCTGGGACAGGGGGAAATCAGCCCCAGCATTTT. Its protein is CASSPGTGGNQPQHF.

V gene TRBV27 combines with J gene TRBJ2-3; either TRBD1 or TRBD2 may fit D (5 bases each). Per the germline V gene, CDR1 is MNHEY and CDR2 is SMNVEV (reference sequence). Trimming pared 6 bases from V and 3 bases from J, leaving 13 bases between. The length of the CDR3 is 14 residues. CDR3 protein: CASRIGEGTDTQYF. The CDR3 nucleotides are TGTGCCAGCAGAATCGGAGAGGGGACAGATACGCAGTATTTT.

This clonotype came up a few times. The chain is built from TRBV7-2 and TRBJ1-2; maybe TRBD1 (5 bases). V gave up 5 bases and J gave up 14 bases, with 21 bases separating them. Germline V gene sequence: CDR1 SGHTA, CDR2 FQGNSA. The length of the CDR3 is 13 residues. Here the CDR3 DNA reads TGTGCCAGCAGCCCAGGGACCGATTACCGGTCTACCTTC. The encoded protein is CASSPGTDYRSTF.